Listed here are 9 T cell receptor beta chains from one sample, sequenced in a study of blood T cell repertoires in COVID-19. TCRdb keeps only in-frame clones here, not all; method: immunoSEQ multiplex PCR. The profile shows hundreds of thousands of clones, around 86% of them singletons. The sample was PBMCs or T cells enriched from blood (not recorded which). These receptors originate from a woman in her fifties or sixties who had recovered from COVID-19.

The chain uses TRBV2 and TRBJ2-1; tentative D call: TRBD2 (7 bases). The germline gives CDR1 SNHLY, CDR2 FYNNEI. Deletions cut 7 bases from V and 4 bases from J, with 11 bases between. CDR3 length: 13 residues. The CDR3 DNA reads TGTGCCAGCACGGGGGGCCATTACAATGAGCAGTTCTTC. Residues: CASTGGHYNEQFF.

V gene TRBV19 combines with J gene TRBJ1-1, with D perhaps TRBD1 (6 bases). The ends were cut back, 5 bases at V and 1 base at J, with 17 bases in the middle. CDR1 and CDR2 from the germline V gene are LNHDA and SQIVND (reference sequence). The CDR3 consists of 16 residues. The CDR3 DNA reads as TGTGCCAGTAGTCAACCCGGGGGGGCCTCGAACACTGAAGCTTTCTTT. Its protein product is CASSQPGGASNTEAFF.

The chain links TRBV19 to TRBJ2-7; a possible D gene is TRBD1 (5 bases). The germline V and J ends were trimmed by 4 bases and 2 bases, with 12 bases remaining between them. Looked up from germline, CDR1 is LNHDA and CDR2 is SQIVND (reference sequence). The CDR3 length is 14 residues. CDR3 amino acids: CASSKGLGTYEQYF. The CDR3 coding sequence is TGTGCCAGTAGTAAGGGGCTGGGAACCTACGAGCAGTACTTC.

CDR3 DNA sequence: TGTGCCAGCAGCTTTTTTGGCGCGAACCGTCAGGGGCAGTTCTTC. It codes for CASSFFGANRQGQFF. The rearrangement uses TRBV5-8 and TRBJ2-1, with TRBD1 as a possible D gene (5 bases). Trimming removed 2 bases from V and 12 bases from J, with 21 bases in between. This CDR3 has 15 amino acids. The germline V gene encodes CDR1 SGHTS and CDR2 YDEGEE. The full variable domain, rest sourced from reference TRBV5-8 and TRBJ2-1, is EAGVTQSPTHLIKTRGQQATLRCSPISGHTSVYWYQQALGLGLQFLLWYDEGEERNRGNFPPRFSGRQFPNYSSELNVNALELEDSALYLCASSFFGANRQGQFFGPGTRLTVL.

The chain carries TRBV6-1 and TRBJ1-1; TRBD1 aligns across 9 bases. CDR1 and CDR2 from the germline V gene are MNHNS and SASEGT. The CDR3 sequence is 13 residues long. J was trimmed by 4 bases and V by 5 bases; bases with no gene match: 2. CDR3 loop: CASSPTGGTEAFF. The CDR3 DNA is TGTGCCAGCAGTCCGACAGGGGGCACTGAAGCTTTCTTT.

The V and J genes are TRBV9 and TRBJ1-5; D is possibly TRBD1 (5 bases). Trimming took 2 bases from V and 3 from J, leaving 9 bases between them. Germline CDR1 SGDLS, CDR2 YYNGEE. This CDR3 spans 14 amino acids. The CDR3: CASSVSGANQPQHF. DNA for the CDR3: TGTGCCAGCAGCGTCTCTGGGGCCAATCAGCCCCAGCATTTT.

This clone was counted a single time. The chain joins TRBV11-2 to TRBJ2-1, with no clear D. This CDR3 has 13 residues. Germline lookup yields CDR1 SGHAT and CDR2 FQNNGV. With 0 bases removed from V and 7 bases from J, the gap between germline ends came to 7 bases. The CDR3 coding sequence is TGTGCCAGCAGCTTAGATCCAGTTAATGAGCAGTTCTTC. Translated, it gives CASSLDPVNEQFF.

The chain uses TRBV5-6 and TRBJ2-1; no clear D gene. CDR1 and CDR2 (germline): SGHDT, YYEEEE. Trimming removed 0 bases from V and 9 bases from J, with 10 bases in between. The CDR3 has 13 amino acids. The chain's CDR3 is CASSLASKSEQFF. The CDR3 DNA is TGTGCCAGCAGCTTGGCTAGTAAGAGTGAGCAGTTCTTC.

V usage is TRBV29-1 and J usage is TRBJ2-1, with 8 nucleotides matching TRBD1. Germline values: CDR1 SQVTM, CDR2 ANQGSEA. The CDR3 has 15 amino acids. Trimming at V came to 3 bases and at J to 3 bases, leaving 7 bases not matched to a gene. The CDR3 here is CSVEDREGYYNEQFF. In DNA form, the CDR3 reads TGCAGCGTTGAGGACAGGGAAGGGTACTACAATGAGCAGTTCTTC.